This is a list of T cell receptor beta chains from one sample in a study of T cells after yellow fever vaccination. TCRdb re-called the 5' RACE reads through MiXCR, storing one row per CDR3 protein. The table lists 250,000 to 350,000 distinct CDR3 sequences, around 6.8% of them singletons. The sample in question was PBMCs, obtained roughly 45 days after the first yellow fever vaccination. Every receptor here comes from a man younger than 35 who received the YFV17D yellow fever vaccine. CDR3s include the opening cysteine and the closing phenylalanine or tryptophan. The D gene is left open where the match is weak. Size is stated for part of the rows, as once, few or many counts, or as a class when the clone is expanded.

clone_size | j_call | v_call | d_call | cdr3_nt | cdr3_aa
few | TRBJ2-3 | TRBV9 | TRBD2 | TGTGCCAGCAGCGTAGTTGGGGGGGGAGGAGATACGCAGTATTTT | CASSVVGGGGDTQYF
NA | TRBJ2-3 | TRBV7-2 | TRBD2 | TGTGCCAGCAGCTTAGGCCTAGCGGTTCAGACAGATACGCAGTATTTT | CASSLGLAVQTDTQYF
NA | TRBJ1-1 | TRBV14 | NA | TGTGCCAGCAGCCCTCTCCCGGGGGCAAGGACTGAAGCTTTCTTT | CASSPLPGARTEAFF
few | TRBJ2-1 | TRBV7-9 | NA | TGTGCCAGCAGCCCTCTTTGGGTCGGGGGTGAGCAGTTCTTC | CASSPLWVGGEQFF
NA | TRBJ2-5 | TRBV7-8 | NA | TGTGCCAGCAGCTTCCTCCCTCTCCGCCCGGGAGTTCAAGAGACCCAGTACTTC | CASSFLPLRPGVQETQYF
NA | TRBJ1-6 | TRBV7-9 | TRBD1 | TGTGCCAGCAGCCTAGGGGACAGGGGGTCATTAGGCCTCCACTTT | CASSLGDRGSLGLHF
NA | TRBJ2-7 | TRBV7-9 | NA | TGTGCCAGCAGCCACCCCGAACAGGGATCCTACGAGCAGTACTTC | CASSHPEQGSYEQYF
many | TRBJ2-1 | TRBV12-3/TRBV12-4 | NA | TGTGCCAGCAGACAAAACCTCTTCAATGAGCAGTTCTTC | CASRQNLFNEQFF
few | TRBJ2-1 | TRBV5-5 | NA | TGTGCCAGCAGCGGAAGGTGGCCCCCGAACTACAATGAGCAGTTCTTC | CASSGRWPPNYNEQFF
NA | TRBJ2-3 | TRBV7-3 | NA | TGTGCCAGCAGCTTAAGGGGGGCGGCAGATACGCAGTATTTT | CASSLRGAADTQYF
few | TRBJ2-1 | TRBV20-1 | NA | TGCAGTGCTAGAGAAGGTGACGGGGACTCCTACAATGAGCAGTTCTTC | CSAREGDGDSYNEQFF
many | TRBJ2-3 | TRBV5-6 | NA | TGTGCCAGCAGATCTGACAGAACTACGCAGTATTTT | CASRSDRTTQYF
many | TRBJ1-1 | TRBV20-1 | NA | TGCAGTGCTAGAGACATGCAGTCTGAAGCTTTCTTT | CSARDMQSEAFF
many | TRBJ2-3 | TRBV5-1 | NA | TGCGCCAGCAGCGGTTCAGCAGGGATGGGCACAGATACGCAGTATTTT | CASSGSAGMGTDTQYF
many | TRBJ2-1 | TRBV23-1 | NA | TGCGCCAGCAGTCAATCTCAGGGGTATGAGCAGTTCTTC | CASSQSQGYEQFF
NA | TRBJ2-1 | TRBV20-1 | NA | TGCAGTGCTAGAGATATGATACCGGACAGCTCCTACAATGAGCAGTTCTTC | CSARDMIPDSSYNEQFF
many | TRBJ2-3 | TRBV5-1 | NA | TGCGCCAGCAATAGGGGTGGAAGCACAGATACGCAGTATTTT | CASNRGGSTDTQYF
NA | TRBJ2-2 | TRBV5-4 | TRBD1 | TGTGCCAGCAGCCTCCGGGACAGCCACCGGGAGCTGTTTTTT | CASSLRDSHRELFF
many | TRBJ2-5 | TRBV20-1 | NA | TGCAGTGCTAGAGATGGGGGTAGGGCAGCAGAGACCCAGTACTTC | CSARDGGRAAETQYF
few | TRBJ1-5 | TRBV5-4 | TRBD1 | TGTGCCAGCAGCTGGTACGCCGGGACAGGGCCCAATCAGCCCCAGCATTTT | CASSWYAGTGPNQPQHF
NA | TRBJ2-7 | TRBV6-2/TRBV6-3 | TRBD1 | TGTGCGGTCCTCAGGGGGAACGGATACGAGCAGTACTTC | CAVLRGNGYEQYF
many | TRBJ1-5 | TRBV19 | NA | TGTGCCAGTAGTATACAGGGAACGGGCAATCAGCCCCAGCATTTT | CASSIQGTGNQPQHF
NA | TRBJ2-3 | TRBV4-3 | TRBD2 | TGCGCCAGCAGCCAAGATGGGAGGGGAGCTGGGGCCACAGATACGCAGTATTTT | CASSQDGRGAGATDTQYF
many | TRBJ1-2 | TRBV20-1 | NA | TGCAGTGCTAGAGCTCCGGGCGATGGCTACACCTTC | CSARAPGDGYTF
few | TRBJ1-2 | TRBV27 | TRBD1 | TGTGCCAGCAAGGGACGGGACAGGGGTAATGGCTACACCTTC | CASKGRDRGNGYTF
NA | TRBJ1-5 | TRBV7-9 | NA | TGTGCCAGCAGCTTAGGGAGCTATCAGCCCCAGCATTTT | CASSLGSYQPQHF
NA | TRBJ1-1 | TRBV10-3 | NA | TGTGCCATCACCCCTCCCTGGGCAGTAGATTGGTCTGAAGCTTTCTTT | CAITPPWAVDWSEAFF
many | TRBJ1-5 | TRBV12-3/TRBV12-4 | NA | TGTGCCAGCAGTTTAAGTTGGGTTCAGCCCCAGCATTTT | CASSLSWVQPQHF
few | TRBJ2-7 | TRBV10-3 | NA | TGTGCCATCAGCGTACAGTTATCCTACGAGCAGTACTTC | CAISVQLSYEQYF
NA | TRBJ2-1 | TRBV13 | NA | TGTGCCATCAGCCCAGGGCTCCGCTGCTACAATGAGCAGTTCTTC | CAISPGLRCYNEQFF
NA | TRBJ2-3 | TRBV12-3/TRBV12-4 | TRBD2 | TGTGCCAGCAGCATTCTGGGACTAGCGAGCACAGATACGCAGTATTTT | CASSILGLASTDTQYF
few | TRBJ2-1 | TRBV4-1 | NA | TGCGCCAGCAGCCAAGTCATACGGGACGAGCAGTTCTTC | CASSQVIRDEQFF
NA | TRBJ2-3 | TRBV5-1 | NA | TGCGCCAGCAGCTCCTCCCCCCCCCGAGATACGCAGTATTTT | CASSSSPPRDTQYF
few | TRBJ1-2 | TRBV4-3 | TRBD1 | TGCGCCAGCAGCCAATACACAGGGGTAACTCTCTCTGGCTACACCTTC | CASSQYTGVTLSGYTF
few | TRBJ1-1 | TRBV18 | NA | TGTGCCAGCTCACCCATGACAGTTGAAGCTTTCTTT | CASSPMTVEAFF
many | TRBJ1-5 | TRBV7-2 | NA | TGTGCCAGCAGCGTCGGAGGTCAGCCCCAGCATTTT | CASSVGGQPQHF
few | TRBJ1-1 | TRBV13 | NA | TGTGCCAGCACCCCCTGGGGGGGTGAAGCTTTCTTT | CASTPWGGEAFF
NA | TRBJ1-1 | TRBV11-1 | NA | TGTGCCAGCAGCCCGATTACGAACACTGAAGCTTTCTTT | CASSPITNTEAFF
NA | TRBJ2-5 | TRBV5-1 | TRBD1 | TGCGCCAGCAGCGGACAGGGGACGCAAGAGACCCAGTACTTC | CASSGQGTQETQYF
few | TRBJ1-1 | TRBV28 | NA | NA | CASILGGRFLTEAFF
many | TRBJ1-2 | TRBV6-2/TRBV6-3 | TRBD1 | TGTGCCAGCAGTTACCGGACAGGGGAAGGCTACACCTTC | CASSYRTGEGYTF
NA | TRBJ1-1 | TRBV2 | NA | TGTGCCAGCTTCGTTAACAAGGCTTTCTTT | CASFVNKAFF